Described below is a single TCR beta chain sequence and its context. V gave up 7 bases and J gave up 11 bases, with 17 bases separating them. Germline CDR1 SQVTM, CDR2 ANQGSEA. CDR3 length: 11 residues. In the original analysis: Estimation of nucleated cell counts was performed using reference gene primer amplification. TCRdb keeps only in-frame clones here, not all; method: immunoSEQ multiplex PCR. Clone size and V and J calls were adopted from that table, with D and trimming inferred from the DNA. The data show 150,000 to 200,000 clones, around 81% seen once. This record comes from a study of blood T cell repertoires in COVID-19. Study-level information: The United States, Italy and Spain provided the acute and convalescent COVID-19 samples.

Material: peripheral blood. The source is a man between 60 and 70 years old with active or convalescent COVID-19. The J gene is TRBJ1-1, the V gene TRBV29-1; D is unresolved. The CDR3 spells CSAPGGSGAFF. The CDR3 DNA reads TGCAGCGCCCCCGGAGGCTCCGGGGCTTTCTTT.